This entry concerns a single TCR beta chain. The sample belongs to a study of blood T cell repertoires in COVID-19. V lost 2 bases, J lost 7 bases, and 13 bases lay in between. This CDR3 comprises 13 residues. In germline, CDR1 is GTSNPN, CDR2 SVGIG (reference sequence). Measured with immunoSEQ multiplex PCR; TCRdb has only the in-frame clones, and not every one. In the table there are about 440,000 clones, roughly 87% of which are singletons. Participants had their cohort set by participant-reported clinical history. The chain recombines TRBV30 with TRBJ2-3; TRBD1 might be the D (6 bases). Sequenced input: PBMCs or T cells enriched from blood (not recorded which). This clonotype was sampled from a woman aged 18-30 years with acute COVID-19. CDR3 sequence (DNA): TGTGCCTGGAGTTCTACAGGGAGAAATACGCAGTATTTT. This gives the protein CAWSSTGRNTQYF.